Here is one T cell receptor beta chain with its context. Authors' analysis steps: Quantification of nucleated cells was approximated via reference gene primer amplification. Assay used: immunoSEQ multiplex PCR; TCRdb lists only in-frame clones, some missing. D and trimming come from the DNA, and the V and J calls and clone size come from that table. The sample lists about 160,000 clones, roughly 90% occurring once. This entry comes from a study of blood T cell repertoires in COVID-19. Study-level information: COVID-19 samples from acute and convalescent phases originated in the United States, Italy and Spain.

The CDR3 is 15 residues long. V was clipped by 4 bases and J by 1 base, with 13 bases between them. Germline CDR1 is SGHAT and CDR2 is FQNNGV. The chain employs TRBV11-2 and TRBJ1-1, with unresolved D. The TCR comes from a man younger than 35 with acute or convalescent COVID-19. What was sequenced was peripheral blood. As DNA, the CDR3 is TGTGCCAGCAGCTCCTGGGCTATGGGGAACACTGAAGCTTTCTTT. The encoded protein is CASSSWAMGNTEAFF. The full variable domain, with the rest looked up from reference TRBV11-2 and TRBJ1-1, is EAGVAQSPRYKIIEKRQSVAFWCNPISGHATLYWYQQILGQGPKLLIQFQNNGVVDDSQLPKDRFSAERLKGVDSTLKIQPAKLEDSAVYLCASSSWAMGNTEAFFGQGTRLTVV.